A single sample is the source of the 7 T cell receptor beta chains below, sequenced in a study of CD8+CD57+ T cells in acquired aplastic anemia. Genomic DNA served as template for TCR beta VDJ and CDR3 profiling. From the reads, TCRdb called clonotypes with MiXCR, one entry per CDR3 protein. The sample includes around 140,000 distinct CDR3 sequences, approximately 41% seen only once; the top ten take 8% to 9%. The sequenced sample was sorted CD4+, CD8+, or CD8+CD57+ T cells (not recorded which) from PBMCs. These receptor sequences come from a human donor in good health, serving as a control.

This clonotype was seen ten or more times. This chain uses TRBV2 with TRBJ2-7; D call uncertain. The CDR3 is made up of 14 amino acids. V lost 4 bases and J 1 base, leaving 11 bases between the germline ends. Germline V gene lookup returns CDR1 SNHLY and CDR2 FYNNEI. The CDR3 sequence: CASSGAPQSYEQYF. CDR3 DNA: TGTGCCAGCAGTGGCGCCCCACAGTCCTACGAGCAGTACTTC.

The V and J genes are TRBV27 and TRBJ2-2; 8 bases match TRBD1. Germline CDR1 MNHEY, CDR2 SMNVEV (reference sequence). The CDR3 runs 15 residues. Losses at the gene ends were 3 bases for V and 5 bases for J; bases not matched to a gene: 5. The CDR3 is CASSLRQGATGELFF. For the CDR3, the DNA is TGTGCCAGCAGTTTGCGGCAGGGGGCGACCGGGGAGCTGTTTTTT.

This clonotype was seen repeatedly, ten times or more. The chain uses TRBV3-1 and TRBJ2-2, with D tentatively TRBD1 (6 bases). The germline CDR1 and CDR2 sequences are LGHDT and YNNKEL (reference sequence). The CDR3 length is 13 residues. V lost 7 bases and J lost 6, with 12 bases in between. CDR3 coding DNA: TGTGCCAGCATCGGGACACGGTCCGGGGAGCTGTTTTTT. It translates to CASIGTRSGELFF.

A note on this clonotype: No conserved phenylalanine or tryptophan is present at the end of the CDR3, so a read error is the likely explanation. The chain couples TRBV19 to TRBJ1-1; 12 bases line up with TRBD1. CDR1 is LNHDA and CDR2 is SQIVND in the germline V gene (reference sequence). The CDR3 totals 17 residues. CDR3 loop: CASTRWGTGGMNTEAFS. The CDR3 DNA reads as TGTGCCAGTACCCGGTGGGGGACAGGGGGCATGAACACCGAAGCTTTCTCT.

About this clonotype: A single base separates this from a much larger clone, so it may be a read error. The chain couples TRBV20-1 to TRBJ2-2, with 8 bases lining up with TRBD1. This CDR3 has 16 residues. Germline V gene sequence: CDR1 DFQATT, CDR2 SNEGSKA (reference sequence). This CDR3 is CSVRPQGALNTGELFF. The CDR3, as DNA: TGCAGTGTTAGACCGCAGGGGGCCCTGAACACCGGGGAGCTGTTTTTT.

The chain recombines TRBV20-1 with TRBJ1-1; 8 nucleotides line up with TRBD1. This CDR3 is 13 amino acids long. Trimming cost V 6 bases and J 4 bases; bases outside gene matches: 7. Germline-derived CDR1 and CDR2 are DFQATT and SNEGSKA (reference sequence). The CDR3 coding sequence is TGCAGTGCCACCGGGACAGGTGGCACTGAAGCTTTCTTT. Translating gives CSATGTGGTEAFF.

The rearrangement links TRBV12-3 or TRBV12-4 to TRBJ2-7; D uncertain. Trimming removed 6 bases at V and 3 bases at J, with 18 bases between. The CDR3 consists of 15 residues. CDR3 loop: CASSQVGSGYYEQYF. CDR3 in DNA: TGTGCCAGCAGCCAAGTGGGTTCTGGGTACTACGAGCAGTACTTC.